This TCR beta chain was observed in a study of beta chain features in type 1 diabetes. The investigators reverse transcribed all of the isolated RNA, so they sequenced expressed TCRB transcripts. Sequenced by immunoSEQ multiplex PCR; TCRdb stores in-frame clones only, minus some. The sample includes under 400,000 clones, 20% of them seen just once. V was pared by 0 bases and J by 5 bases, with 8 bases between. The CDR3 spans 14 residues. CDR1 and CDR2 from the germline V gene are SGHTA and FQGTGA. The chain combines TRBV7-3 with TRBJ2-1; tentative D call: TRBD1 (5 bases). This TCR derives from a woman aged 18-30 years in good health. The sample consisted of naive CD4+ T cells from blood. CDR3 DNA: TGTGCCAGCAGCTTAACTTTCAGGGACAATGAGCAGTTCTTC. Translating it yields CASSLTFRDNEQFF.